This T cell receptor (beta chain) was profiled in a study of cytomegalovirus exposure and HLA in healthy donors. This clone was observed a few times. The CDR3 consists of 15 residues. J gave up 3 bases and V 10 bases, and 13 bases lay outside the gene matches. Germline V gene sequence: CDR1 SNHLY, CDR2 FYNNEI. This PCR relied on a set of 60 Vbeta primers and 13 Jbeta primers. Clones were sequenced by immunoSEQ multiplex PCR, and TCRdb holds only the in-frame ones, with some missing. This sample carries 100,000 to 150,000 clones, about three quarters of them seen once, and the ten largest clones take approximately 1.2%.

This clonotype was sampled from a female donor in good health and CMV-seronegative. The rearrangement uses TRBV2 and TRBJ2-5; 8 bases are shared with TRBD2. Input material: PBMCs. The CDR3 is CATLRGRGVEETQYF. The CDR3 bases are TGTGCCACCTTGCGGGGGCGGGGGGTAGAAGAGACCCAGTACTTC.